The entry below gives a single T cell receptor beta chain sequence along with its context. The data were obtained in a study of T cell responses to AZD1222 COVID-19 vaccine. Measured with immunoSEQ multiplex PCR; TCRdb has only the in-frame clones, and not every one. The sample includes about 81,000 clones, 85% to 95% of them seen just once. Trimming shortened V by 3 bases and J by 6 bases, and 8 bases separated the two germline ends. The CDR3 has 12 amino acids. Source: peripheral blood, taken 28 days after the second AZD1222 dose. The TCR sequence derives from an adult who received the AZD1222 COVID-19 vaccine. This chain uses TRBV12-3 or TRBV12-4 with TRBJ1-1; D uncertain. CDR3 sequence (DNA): TGTGCCAGCAGTTTGGGCAGGCCTGAAGCTTTCTTT. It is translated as CASSLGRPEAFF.